This T cell receptor (beta chain) was identified during a study of blood T cells in healthy people across ages. Study summary: For every two T cells, template switching captured about one barcoded beta molecule.

Peripheral blood, roughly 11 milliliters per donor, was collected. The use of a sample-barcoded 5' primer and a J-beta primer mix characterized a second PCR of roughly 6 to 11 cycles. Using its own MiXCR run on the 5' RACE reads, TCRdb lists one record per CDR3 protein. The top ten hold 17% of the sample, which has approximately 810,000 distinct CDR3 sequences, around 26% seen once. Source material: blood. This clonotype was sampled from a woman at least 80 years old in good health.

The CDR3 protein is CASSLGGGTGDIQYF. The CDR3 DNA reads TGTGCCAGCAGCTTAGGGGGGGGGACAGGGGACATTCAGTACTTC. The V and J genes are TRBV7-8 and TRBJ2-4; 10 bases agree with TRBD1. Trimming removed 1 base from V and 8 bases from J; junction bases left unmatched: 5. Germline V gene lookup returns CDR1 SGHVS and CDR2 FQNEAQ. The length of the CDR3 is 15 residues.